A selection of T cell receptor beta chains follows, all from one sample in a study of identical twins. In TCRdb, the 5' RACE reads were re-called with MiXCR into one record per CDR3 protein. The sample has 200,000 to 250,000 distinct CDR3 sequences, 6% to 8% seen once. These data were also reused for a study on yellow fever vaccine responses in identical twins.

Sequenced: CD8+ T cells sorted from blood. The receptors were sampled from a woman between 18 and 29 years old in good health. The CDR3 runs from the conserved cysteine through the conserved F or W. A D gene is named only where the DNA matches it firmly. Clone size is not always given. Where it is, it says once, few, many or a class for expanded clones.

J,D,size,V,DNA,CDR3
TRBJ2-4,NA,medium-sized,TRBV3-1,TGTGCCAGCAGCCCGGACTGGGTTGGCATTCAGTACTTC,CASSPDWVGIQYF
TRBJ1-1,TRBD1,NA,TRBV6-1,TGTGCCAGCAGTGCCAGGACAGGGTCGAACACTGAAGCTTTCTTT,CASSARTGSNTEAFF
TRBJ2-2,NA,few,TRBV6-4,TGTGCCAGCAGTGAGTCTGTGCCGGGACGAGGCCCCACCGGGGAGCTGTTTTTT,CASSESVPGRGPTGELFF
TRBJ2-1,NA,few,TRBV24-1,TGTGCCACCAGTGACAGGACTTCCGGTGAGCAGTTCTTC,CATSDRTSGEQFF
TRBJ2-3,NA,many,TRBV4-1,TGCGCCAGCAGCCAATTCCACAGGAGCACAGATACGCAGTATTTT,CASSQFHRSTDTQYF
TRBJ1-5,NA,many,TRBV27,TGTGCCAGCCGAACAGGAGCGGGGGTTCAGCCCCAGCATTTT,CASRTGAGVQPQHF
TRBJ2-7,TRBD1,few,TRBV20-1,TGCAGTGCTAGAGATATCAGCAGGGGGCCTACCTACGAGCAGTACTTC,CSARDISRGPTYEQYF
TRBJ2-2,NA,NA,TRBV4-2,TGTGCCAGCAGCCAAGATGAGGCAAAAGGGCTCACCGGGGAGCTGTTTTTT,CASSQDEAKGLTGELFF
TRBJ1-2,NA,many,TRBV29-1,TGCAGCGTTGACTCACAGGGTATAAGGTCGGGTGGCTACACCTTC,CSVDSQGIRSGGYTF
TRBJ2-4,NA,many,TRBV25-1,TGTGCCAGCTCCGACAACGCCAAAAACATTCAGTACTTC,CASSDNAKNIQYF
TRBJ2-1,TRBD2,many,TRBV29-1,TGCAGCGGCCGACTAGCGGGAGAGGTTAGCAATGAGCAGTTCTTC,CSGRLAGEVSNEQFF
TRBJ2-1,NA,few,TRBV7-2,TGTGCCAGCAGCTTAGCTTCGGCTTTGAATGAGCAGTTCTTC,CASSLASALNEQFF
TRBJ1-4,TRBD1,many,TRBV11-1,TGTGCCAGCAGCTGGTGGGGACAGCCTTTAGCAACTAATGAAAAACTGTTTTTT,CASSWWGQPLATNEKLFF
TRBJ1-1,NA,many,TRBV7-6,TGTGCCAGCAGCGCGGGACGGCTGAACACTGAAGCTTTCTTT,CASSAGRLNTEAFF
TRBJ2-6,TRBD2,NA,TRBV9,TGTGCCAGCAGCGTACCGGGGGGTCAATTCTCTGGGGCCAACGTCCTGACTTTC,CASSVPGGQFSGANVLTF
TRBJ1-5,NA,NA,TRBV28,TGTGCCAGCAGGGAGGAGAGGGGGGAACTCAATCAGCCCCAGCATTTT,CASREERGELNQPQHF
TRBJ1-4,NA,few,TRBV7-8,TGTGCCAGCAGAGGACCCGGGGGGGTTCCTGAAAAACTGTTTTTT,CASRGPGGVPEKLFF
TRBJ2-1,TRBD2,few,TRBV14,TGTGCCAGCAGCCAAGTTTTTCCGGGAGGGCCATACAATGAGCAGTTCTTC,CASSQVFPGGPYNEQFF
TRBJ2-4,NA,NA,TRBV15,TGTGCCACCGCGGACCGGGCCAAAAACATTCAGTACTTC,CATADRAKNIQYF
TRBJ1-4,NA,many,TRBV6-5,TGTGCCAGCAGTTTCGGGCAGAGTTTAGGGGATGAAAAACTGTTTTTT,CASSFGQSLGDEKLFF
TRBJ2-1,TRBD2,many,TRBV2,TGTGCCAGCAGTGAGGCTAGCGGGCATTACAATGAGCAGTTCTTC,CASSEASGHYNEQFF
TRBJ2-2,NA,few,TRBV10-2,TGCGCCAGCAACGGGCGGGAAGGGGTCGGGGAGCTGTTTTTT,CASNGREGVGELFF
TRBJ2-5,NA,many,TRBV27,TGTGCCAGCGGAAGAGGGGCGAAAGAGACCCAGTACTTC,CASGRGAKETQYF
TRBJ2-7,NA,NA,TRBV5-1,TGCGCCAGCAGCTTGCCCGAGATGGGGCGACACTACGAGCAGTACTTC,CASSLPEMGRHYEQYF
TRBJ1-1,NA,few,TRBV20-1,TGCAGTGCTAGAGCCTGGGGGAACACTGAAGCTTTCTTT,CSARAWGNTEAFF
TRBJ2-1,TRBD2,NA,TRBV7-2,TGTGCCAGCAGCCGACCCCGGACTAGCGGGGGGTACAATGAGCAGTTCTTC,CASSRPRTSGGYNEQFF